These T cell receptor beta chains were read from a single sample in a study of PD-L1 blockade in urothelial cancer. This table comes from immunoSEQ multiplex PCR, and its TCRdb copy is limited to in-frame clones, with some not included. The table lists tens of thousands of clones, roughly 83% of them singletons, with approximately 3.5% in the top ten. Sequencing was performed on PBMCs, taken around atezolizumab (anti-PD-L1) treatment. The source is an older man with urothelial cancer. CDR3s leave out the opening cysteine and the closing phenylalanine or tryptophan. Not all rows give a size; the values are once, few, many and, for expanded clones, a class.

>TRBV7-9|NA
ASSLDQGLSGYT
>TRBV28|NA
ASTGRATLYEQY
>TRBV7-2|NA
ASREPGQGTGNTIY
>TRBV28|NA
ASRGRTGAPLYEQY
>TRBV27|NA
ASSLSSKRYNEQF
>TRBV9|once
ASRRGSAANYGYT
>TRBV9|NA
ASSEESARYGYT
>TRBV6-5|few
ASSSGQGGGTEAF
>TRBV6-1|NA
ASSTGTPSTDTQY
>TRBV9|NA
ASSVYKSTDTQY
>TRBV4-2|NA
ASSQDLGLAGSHHFSYEQY
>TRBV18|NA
ASSPGQASYEQY
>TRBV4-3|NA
ASSQAQGIGQPQH
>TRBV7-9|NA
ASSLLWQNTGELF
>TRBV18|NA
ASSPGLAGGGETQY
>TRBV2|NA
ASSDYREQF
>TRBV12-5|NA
ASGRPSQTGGAKNIQY
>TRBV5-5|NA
ASSLERGQPQH
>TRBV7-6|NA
ASSATPSATEAF
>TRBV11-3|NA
ASSLGQGNTGELF
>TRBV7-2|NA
ASSLSVGFGGGEQF
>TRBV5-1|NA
ASSLERQETQY
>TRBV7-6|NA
ASSLAQGGKTQY
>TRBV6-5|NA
ASSSGQPYGSEAF
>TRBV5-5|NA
ASSAGTGSSGTQY
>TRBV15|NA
ATSTLIRDNQF
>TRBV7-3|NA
ASSGGAGETQY
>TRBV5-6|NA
ASSHIPGSLLNTEAF
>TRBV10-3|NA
AISGGVGRNEKLF
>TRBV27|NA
ASSSSAGDRDYGYT
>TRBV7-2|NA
ASSLETRTEAF
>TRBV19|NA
ASSVGGGRGGYT
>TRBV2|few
ASSEYEFQY
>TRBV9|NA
ASSVSGRNTEAF
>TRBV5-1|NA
ASSLGQGFGYT
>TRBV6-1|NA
ASSAQATEQY
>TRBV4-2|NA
ASSQGDRGGDQPQH
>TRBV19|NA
ASSLPGSNQPQH
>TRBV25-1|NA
ASSATGQGGQPQH
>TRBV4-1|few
ASSRYGQQTDTQY
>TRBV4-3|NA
ASSLRSGGITEAF
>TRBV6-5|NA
ASTLGGAGGYT